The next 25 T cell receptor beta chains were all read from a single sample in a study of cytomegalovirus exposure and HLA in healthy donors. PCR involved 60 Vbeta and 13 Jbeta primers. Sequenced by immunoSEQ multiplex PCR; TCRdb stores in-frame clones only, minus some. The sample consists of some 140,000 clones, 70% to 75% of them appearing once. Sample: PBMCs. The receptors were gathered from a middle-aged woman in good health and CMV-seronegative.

DNA of the CDR3: TGTGCCAGCAGCTTATCCCGATACAGTGAAGCTTTCTTT. Translating gives CASSLSRYSEAFF. The V gene is TRBV11-2, the J gene TRBJ1-1; no definite D call. This CDR3 spans 13 amino acids. V gave up 2 bases and J gave up 7 bases, with 11 bases separating them. In germline, CDR1 is SGHAT, CDR2 FQNNGV.

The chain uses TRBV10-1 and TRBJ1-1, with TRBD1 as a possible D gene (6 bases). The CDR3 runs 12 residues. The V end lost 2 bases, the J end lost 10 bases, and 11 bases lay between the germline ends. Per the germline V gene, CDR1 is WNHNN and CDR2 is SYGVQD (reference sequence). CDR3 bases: TGCGCCAGCAGTGAGGGGGGGGCCCGAGCTTTCTTT. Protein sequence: CASSEGGARAFF.

The CDR3 sequence is CASSYSGGAGEKLFF. Here the CDR3 DNA reads TGTGCCAGCAGTTACTCAGGGGGGGCAGGTGAAAAACTGTTTTTT. The chain is built from TRBV6-5 and TRBJ1-4, with D possibly TRBD1 on 6 matching bases. Germline CDR1 and CDR2: MNHEY and SVGAGI. The CDR3 extends over 15 amino acids. Deletions cut 0 bases from V and 7 bases from J, with 12 bases between.

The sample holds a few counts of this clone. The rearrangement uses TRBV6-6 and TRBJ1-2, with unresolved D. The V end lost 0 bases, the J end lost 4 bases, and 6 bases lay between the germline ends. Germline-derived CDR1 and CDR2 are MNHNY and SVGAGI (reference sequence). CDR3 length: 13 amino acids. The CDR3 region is CASSYSISYGYTF. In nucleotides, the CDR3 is TGTGCCAGCAGTTACTCGATTAGCTATGGCTACACCTTC.

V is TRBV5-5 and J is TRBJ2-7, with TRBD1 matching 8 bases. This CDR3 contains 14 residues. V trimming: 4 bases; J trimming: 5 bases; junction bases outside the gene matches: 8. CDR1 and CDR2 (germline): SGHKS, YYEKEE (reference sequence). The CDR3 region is CASSLGTGRDEQYF. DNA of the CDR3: TGTGCCAGCAGCCTAGGGACAGGTAGAGACGAGCAGTACTTC.

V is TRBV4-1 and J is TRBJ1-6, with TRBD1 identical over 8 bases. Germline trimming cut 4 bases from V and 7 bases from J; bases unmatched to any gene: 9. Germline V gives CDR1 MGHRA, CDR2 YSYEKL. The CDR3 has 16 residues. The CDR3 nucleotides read TGCGCCAGCAGCCCTCCCCAGGGGGCTGGAAATTCACCCCTCCACTTT. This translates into CASSPPQGAGNSPLHF.

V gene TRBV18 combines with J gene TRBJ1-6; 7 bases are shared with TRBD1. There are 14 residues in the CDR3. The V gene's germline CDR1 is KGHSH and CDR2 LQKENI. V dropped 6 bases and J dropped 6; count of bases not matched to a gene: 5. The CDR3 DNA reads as TGTGCCAGCTCCCTGGGACAGCTTAATTCACCCCTCCACTTT. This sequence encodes CASSLGQLNSPLHF.

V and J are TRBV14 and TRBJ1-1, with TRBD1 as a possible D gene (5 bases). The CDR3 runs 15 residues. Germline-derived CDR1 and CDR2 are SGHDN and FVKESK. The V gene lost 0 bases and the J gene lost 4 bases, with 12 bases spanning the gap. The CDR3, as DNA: TGTGCCAGCAGCCAAGATGCAAGGGGATCCACTGAAGCTTTCTTT. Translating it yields CASSQDARGSTEAFF.

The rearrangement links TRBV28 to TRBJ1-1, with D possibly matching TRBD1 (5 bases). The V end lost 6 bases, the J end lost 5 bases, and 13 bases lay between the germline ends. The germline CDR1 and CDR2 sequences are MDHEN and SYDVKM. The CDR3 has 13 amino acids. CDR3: CASSPAKGTEAFF. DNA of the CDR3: TGTGCCAGCAGCCCCGCGAAGGGGACTGAAGCTTTCTTT.

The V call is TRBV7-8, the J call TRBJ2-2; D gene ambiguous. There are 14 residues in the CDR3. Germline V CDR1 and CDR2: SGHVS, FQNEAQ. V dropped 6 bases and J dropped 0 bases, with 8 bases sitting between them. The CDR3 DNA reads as TGTGCCAGCAGATCAGGCACGAACACCGGGGAGCTGTTTTTT. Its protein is CASRSGTNTGELFF.

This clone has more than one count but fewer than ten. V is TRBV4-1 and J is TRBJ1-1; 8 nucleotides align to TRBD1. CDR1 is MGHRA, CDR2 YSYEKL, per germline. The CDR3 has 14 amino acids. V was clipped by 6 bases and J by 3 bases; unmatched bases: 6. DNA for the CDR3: TGCGCCAGCAGTGTTGGACAGGGTGACACTGAAGCTTTCTTT. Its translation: CASSVGQGDTEAFF.

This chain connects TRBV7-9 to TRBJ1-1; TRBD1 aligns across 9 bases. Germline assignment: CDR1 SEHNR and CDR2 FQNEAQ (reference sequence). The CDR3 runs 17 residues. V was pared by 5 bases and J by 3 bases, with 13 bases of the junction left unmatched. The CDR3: CASSAGQGFSFDTEAFF. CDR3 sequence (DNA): TGTGCCAGCAGCGCGGGACAGGGTTTCTCCTTTGACACTGAAGCTTTCTTT. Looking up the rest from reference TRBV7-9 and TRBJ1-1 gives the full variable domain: DTGVSQNPRHKITKRGQNVTFRCDPISEHNRLYWYRQTLGQGPEFLTYFQNEAQLEKSRLLSDRFSAERPKGSFSTLEIQRTEQGDSAMYLCASSAGQGFSFDTEAFFGQGTRLTVV.

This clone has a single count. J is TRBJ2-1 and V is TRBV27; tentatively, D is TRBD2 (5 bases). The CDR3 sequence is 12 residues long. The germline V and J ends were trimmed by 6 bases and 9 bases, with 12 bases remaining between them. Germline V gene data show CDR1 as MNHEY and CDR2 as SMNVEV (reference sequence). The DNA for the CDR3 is TGTGCCAGCAGAAGCGGAACCTTTGAGCAGTTCTTC. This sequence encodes CASRSGTFEQFF.

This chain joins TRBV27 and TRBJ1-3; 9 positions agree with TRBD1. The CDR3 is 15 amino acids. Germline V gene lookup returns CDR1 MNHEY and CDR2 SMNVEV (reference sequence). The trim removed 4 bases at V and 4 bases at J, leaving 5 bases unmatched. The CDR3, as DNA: TGTGCCAGCAGTTCACAGGGGGCGTACGGAAACACCATATATTTT. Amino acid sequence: CASSSQGAYGNTIYF.

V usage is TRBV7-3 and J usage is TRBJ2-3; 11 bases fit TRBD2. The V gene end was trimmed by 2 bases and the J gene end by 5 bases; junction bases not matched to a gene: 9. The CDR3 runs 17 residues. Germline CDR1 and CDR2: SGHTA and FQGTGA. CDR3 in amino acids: CASSLGLAGGPGDTQYF. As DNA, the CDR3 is TGTGCCAGCAGCTTAGGGTTAGCGGGGGGGCCGGGAGATACGCAGTATTTT.

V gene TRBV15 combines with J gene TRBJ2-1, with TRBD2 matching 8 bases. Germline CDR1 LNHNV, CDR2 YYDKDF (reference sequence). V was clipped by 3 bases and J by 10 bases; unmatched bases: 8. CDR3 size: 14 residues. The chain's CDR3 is CATSSGTSREEQFF. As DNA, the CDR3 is TGTGCCACCAGCAGTGGGACTAGTCGAGAGGAGCAGTTCTTC.

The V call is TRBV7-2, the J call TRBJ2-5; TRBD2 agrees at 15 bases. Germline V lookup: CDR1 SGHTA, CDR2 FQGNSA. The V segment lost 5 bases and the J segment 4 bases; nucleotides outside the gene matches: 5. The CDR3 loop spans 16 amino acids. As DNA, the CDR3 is TGTGCCAGCAGCGGCTGGACTAGCGGGGGGGCAGAGACCCAGTACTTC. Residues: CASSGWTSGGAETQYF.

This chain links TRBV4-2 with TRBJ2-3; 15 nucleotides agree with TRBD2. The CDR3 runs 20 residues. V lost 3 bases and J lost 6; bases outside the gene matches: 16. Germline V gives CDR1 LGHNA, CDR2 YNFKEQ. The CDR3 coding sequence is TGTGCCAGCAGCCATCCCGGACTAGCGGGGGGGCCAGTTTCATCGGATACGCAGTATTTT. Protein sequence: CASSHPGLAGGPVSSDTQYF.

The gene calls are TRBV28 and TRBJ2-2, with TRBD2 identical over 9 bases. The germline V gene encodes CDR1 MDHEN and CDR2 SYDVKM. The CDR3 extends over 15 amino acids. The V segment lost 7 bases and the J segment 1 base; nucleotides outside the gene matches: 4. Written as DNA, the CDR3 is TGTGCCAGCACCGATAGCGGGGGGAACACCGGGGAGCTGTTTTTT. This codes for CASTDSGGNTGELFF. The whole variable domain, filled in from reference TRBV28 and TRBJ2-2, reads DVKVTQSSRYLVKRTGEKVFLECVQDMDHENMFWYRQDPGLGLRLIYFSYDVKMKEKGDIPEGYSVSREKKERFSLILESASTNQTSMYLCASTDSGGNTGELFFGEGSRLTVL.

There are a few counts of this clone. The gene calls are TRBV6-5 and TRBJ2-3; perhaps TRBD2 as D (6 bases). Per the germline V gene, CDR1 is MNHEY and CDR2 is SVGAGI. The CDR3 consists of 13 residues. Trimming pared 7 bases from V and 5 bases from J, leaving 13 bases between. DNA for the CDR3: TGTGCCAGCACCTCGGGGGTGGTAGATACGCAGTATTTT. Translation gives CASTSGVVDTQYF.

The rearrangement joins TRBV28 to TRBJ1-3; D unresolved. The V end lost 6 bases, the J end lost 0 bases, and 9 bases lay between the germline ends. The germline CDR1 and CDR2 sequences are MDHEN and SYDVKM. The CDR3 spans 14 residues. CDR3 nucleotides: TGTGCCAGCAGAAGCCCGAGCTCTGGAAACACCATATATTTT. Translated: CASRSPSSGNTIYF. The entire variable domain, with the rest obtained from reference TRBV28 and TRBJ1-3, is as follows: DVKVTQSSRYLVKRTGEKVFLECVQDMDHENMFWYRQDPGLGLRLIYFSYDVKMKEKGDIPEGYSVSREKKERFSLILESASTNQTSMYLCASRSPSSGNTIYFGEGSWLTVV.

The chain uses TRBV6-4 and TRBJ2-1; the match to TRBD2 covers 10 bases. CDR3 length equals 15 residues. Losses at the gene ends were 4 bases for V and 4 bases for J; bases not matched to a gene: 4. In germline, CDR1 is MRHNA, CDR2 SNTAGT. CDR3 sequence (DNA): TGTGCCAGCAGTGGAGGTAGCGGGGGGTACAATGAGCAGTTCTTC. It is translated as CASSGGSGGYNEQFF.

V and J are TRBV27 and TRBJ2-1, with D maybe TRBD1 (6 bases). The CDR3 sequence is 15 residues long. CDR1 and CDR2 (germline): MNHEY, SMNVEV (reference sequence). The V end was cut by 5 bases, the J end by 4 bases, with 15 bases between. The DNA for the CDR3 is TGTGCCAGCAGTATATACAGGGAAGGTTACAATGAGCAGTTCTTC. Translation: CASSIYREGYNEQFF.

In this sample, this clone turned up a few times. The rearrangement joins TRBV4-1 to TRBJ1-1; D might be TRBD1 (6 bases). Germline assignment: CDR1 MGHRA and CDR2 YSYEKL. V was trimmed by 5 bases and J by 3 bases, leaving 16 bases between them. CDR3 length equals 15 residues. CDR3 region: CASSSQGGGYTEAFF. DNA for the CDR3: TGCGCCAGCAGCTCGCAAGGGGGAGGGTACACTGAAGCTTTCTTT.

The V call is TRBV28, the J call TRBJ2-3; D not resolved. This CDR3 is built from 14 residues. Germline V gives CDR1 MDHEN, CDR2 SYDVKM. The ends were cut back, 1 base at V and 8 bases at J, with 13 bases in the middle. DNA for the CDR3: TGTGCCAGCAGTTTATTTCAGGCGAGTGGTACGCAGTATTTT. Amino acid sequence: CASSLFQASGTQYF.